This entry is about one T cell receptor beta chain. This sample is drawn from a study of blood T cell repertoires in COVID-19. The CDR3 totals 18 residues. V lost 6 bases to trimming and J lost 0 bases; unmatched junction nucleotides: 11. The method was immunoSEQ multiplex PCR; TCRdb's version includes in-frame clones alone and lacks a portion of them. The table records about 52,000 clones, 80% to 90% of them present only once. This receptor was obtained from a man aged 60 to 69 with active COVID-19. The chain recombines TRBV23-1 with TRBJ2-7; TRBD2 matches at 13 bases. TRBV23-1 is an ORF, with its function uncertain. Material: peripheral blood. In nucleotides, the CDR3 is TGCGCCAGCAGATCCGGGACTAGCGGGATACACAGCTCCTACGAGCAGTACTTC. It encodes CASRSGTSGIHSSYEQYF.